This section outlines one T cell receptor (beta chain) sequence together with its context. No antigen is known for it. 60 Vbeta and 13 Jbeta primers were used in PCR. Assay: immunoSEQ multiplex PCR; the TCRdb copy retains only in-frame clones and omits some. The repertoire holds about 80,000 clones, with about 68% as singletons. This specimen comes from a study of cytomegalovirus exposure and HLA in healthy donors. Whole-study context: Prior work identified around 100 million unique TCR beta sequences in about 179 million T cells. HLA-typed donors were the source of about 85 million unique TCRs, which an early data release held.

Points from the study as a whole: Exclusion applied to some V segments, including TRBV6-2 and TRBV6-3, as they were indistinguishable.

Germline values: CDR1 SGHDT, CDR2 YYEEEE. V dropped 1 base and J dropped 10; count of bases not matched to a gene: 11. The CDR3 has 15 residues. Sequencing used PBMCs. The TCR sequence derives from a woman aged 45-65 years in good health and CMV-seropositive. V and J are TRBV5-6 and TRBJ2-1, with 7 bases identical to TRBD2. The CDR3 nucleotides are TGTGCCAGCAGCTTGTTCGCGGGGGACCGCCCCGAGCAGTTCTTC. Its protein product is CASSLFAGDRPEQFF.